Below, 22 T cell receptor beta chains from the same sample are listed, as sequenced in a study of CD8+CD57+ T cells in acquired aplastic anemia. Genomic DNA provided the template from which TCR beta VDJ and CDR3 profiles were obtained. MiXCR, run by TCRdb on the reads, gives a single entry per CDR3 protein. The sample lists around 500,000 distinct CDR3 sequences, around 33% seen once, with around 0.82% in the top ten. Only patients with CD8+CD57+ cell expansion on flow cytometry were chosen for sequencing. The specimen sequenced was sorted CD4+, CD8+, or CD8+CD57+ T cells (not recorded which) from PBMCs. These receptor sequences come from a human donor with aplastic anemia.

The V call is TRBV2, the J call TRBJ2-1, with TRBD2 as a possible D gene (5 bases). This CDR3 contains 15 residues. Germline CDR1 and CDR2: SNHLY and FYNNEI. The V and J ends lost 7 bases and 8 bases respectively, with 21 bases between them. As DNA, the CDR3 is TGTGCCAGCACTGTACCGGGATTCTCGATCGATGAGCAGTTCTTC. It yields the protein CASTVPGFSIDEQFF. The full variable domain, its missing parts supplied by reference TRBV2 and TRBJ2-1, is EPEVTQTPSHQVTQMGQEVILRCVPISNHLYFYWYRQILGQKVEFLVSFYNNEISEKSEIFDDQFSVERPDGSNFTLKIRSTKLEDSAMYFCASTVPGFSIDEQFFGPGTRLTVL.

A note on this clonotype: The conserved phenylalanine or tryptophan is not found at the CDR3 terminus, so this likely reflects a read error. The chain recombines TRBV7-9 with TRBJ2-3; possibly TRBD2 for D (6 bases). V lost 5 bases and J lost 4, with 10 bases in between. The CDR3 has 13 residues. Germline values: CDR1 SEHNR, CDR2 FQNEAQ (reference sequence). CDR3 region: CASSSGGADTQYL. CDR3 sequence (DNA): TGTGCCAGCAGCAGTGGCGGGGCAGATACGCAGTATCTT.

This clonotype was detected many times. The chain combines TRBV15 with TRBJ1-1, with no clear D. Germline assignment: CDR1 LNHNV and CDR2 YYDKDF (reference sequence). The CDR3 runs to 15 residues. Trimming cost V 0 bases and J 2 bases, with 10 bases left between them. CDR3 coding DNA: TGTGCCACCAGCAGAGACCCGGATTCTAACACTGAAGCTTTCTTT. Translated, it gives CATSRDPDSNTEAFF.

This clonotype was detected a few times. This chain links TRBV10-3 with TRBJ1-1; D unresolved. This CDR3 has 15 amino acids. Looked up from germline, CDR1 is ENHRY and CDR2 is SYGVKD. Trimming pared 3 bases from V and 2 bases from J, leaving 13 bases between. CDR3 residues: CAISDTVMGNTEAFF. The CDR3 nucleotides read TGTGCCATCAGTGACACTGTTATGGGAAACACTGAAGCTTTCTTT.

This clonotype has a handful of counts. The rearrangement joins TRBV25-1 to TRBJ1-6; D call uncertain. This CDR3 spans 19 amino acids. Germline V gene sequence: CDR1 MGHDK, CDR2 SYGVNS. V lost 5 bases and J 2 bases, leaving 22 bases between the germline ends. The CDR3: CASSLMAGLSEPYNSPLHF. CDR3 bases: TGTGCCAGCAGTTTAATGGCAGGCCTTAGTGAGCCCTATAATTCACCCCTCCACTTT.

About this clonotype: This sequence may be a read error, since a much larger clone differs from it by one base. The chain couples TRBV24-1 to TRBJ2-1; D ambiguous. Germline V gene data show CDR1 as KGHDR and CDR2 as SFDVKD. The CDR3 has 14 amino acids. The CDR3 protein is CASSDLGGTNEQFF. CDR3 coding DNA: TGTGCCAGCAGTGATTTGGGCGGTACCAATGAGCAGTTCTTC.

The J gene is TRBJ2-7, the V gene TRBV5-5, with D perhaps matching TRBD1 (7 bases). The J call may be faulty, since TRBJ2-1 better matches the DNA end. This CDR3 is built from 16 residues. Per germline, CDR1 SGHKS and CDR2 YYEKEE (reference sequence). CDR3 sequence: CASTLGRVRGDNEQFF. The CDR3 DNA sequence: TGTGCCAGCACCCTGGGGCGGGTCAGGGGGGACAATGAGCAGTTCTTC.

The rearrangement links TRBV2 to TRBJ2-7; 8 bases are shared with TRBD1. The CDR3 length is 13 residues. Germline V CDR1 and CDR2: SNHLY, FYNNEI. The trim removed 11 bases at V and 7 bases at J, leaving 13 bases unmatched. The CDR3, as DNA: TGTGCCGGAAGGGCAGGGGGCAGGGATGAGCAGTACTTC. Translating gives CAGRAGGRDEQYF.

The CDR3 sequence: CASSSRDRGNTEAFF. CDR3 sequence (DNA): TGTGCCAGCAGTTCGCGGGACAGGGGGAACACTGAAGCTTTCTTT. This chain connects TRBV27 to TRBJ1-1, with 10 bases matching TRBD1. The CDR3 length is 15 residues. In germline, CDR1 is MNHEY, CDR2 SMNVEV (reference sequence). Germline trimming cut 4 bases from V and 1 base from J; bases unmatched to any gene: 3.

This clonotype occurred many times. The chain combines TRBV7-6 with TRBJ1-2; D remains ambiguous. The CDR3 sequence is 13 residues long. V lost 4 bases and J 8 bases, leaving 14 bases between the germline ends. From germline, CDR1 is SGHVS and CDR2 FNYEAQ. The CDR3 sequence is CASSSGVGVGYTF. CDR3 bases: TGTGCCAGCAGCTCCGGCGTCGGGGTCGGCTACACCTTC.

This clonotype has at least ten counts. CDR3 residues: CASSSQGDGRGDSPLHF. The CDR3 coding sequence is TGTGCCAGCAGCTCCCAGGGGGATGGCAGGGGGGATTCACCCCTCCACTTT. This sequence joins TRBV7-8 and TRBJ1-6; 7 bases are a match to TRBD1. Trimming removed 4 bases from V and 8 bases from J; junction bases left unmatched: 14. The V gene's germline CDR1 is SGHVS and CDR2 FQNEAQ. The CDR3 is made up of 17 amino acids.

This clonotype has a count of ten or more. This rearrangement joins TRBV2 to TRBJ1-3; D is undetermined. The V end lost 5 bases, the J end lost 3 bases, and 8 bases lay between the germline ends. Per the germline V gene, CDR1 is SNHLY and CDR2 is FYNNEI. The CDR3 runs 13 residues. The CDR3 DNA reads as TGTGCCAGCAGTTACCCGGATGGAAACACCATATATTTT. As protein: CASSYPDGNTIYF. Together with reference TRBV2 and TRBJ1-3, the CDR3 gives the full variable domain: EPEVTQTPSHQVTQMGQEVILRCVPISNHLYFYWYRQILGQKVEFLVSFYNNEISEKSEIFDDQFSVERPDGSNFTLKIRSTKLEDSAMYFCASSYPDGNTIYFGEGSWLTVV.

The chain carries TRBV11-2 and TRBJ2-1, with D possibly being TRBD1 or TRBD2 (6 bases each). This CDR3 is built from 15 residues. The V end lost 3 bases, the J end lost 9 bases, and 18 bases lay between the germline ends. The germline V gene encodes CDR1 SGHAT and CDR2 FQNNGV. The CDR3 region is CASSFGGTIGSEQFF. As DNA, the CDR3 is TGTGCCAGCAGCTTCGGGGGCACGATCGGTAGTGAGCAGTTCTTC.

This clonotype has only one observation. This chain uses TRBV7-8 with TRBJ2-1; 13 bases align to TRBD2. The trim removed 6 bases at V and 6 bases at J, leaving 5 bases unmatched. Germline V gene sequence: CDR1 SGHVS, CDR2 FQNEAQ. The CDR3 runs to 15 residues. The CDR3 region is CASRERLAGGNEQFF. CDR3 coding DNA: TGTGCCAGCAGGGAGAGACTAGCGGGAGGCAATGAGCAGTTCTTC.

This chain links TRBV6-1 with TRBJ2-2; 8 nucleotides line up with TRBD2. CDR1 is MNHNS, CDR2 SASEGT, per germline. The CDR3 has 16 residues. The V segment lost 6 bases and the J segment 5 bases; nucleotides outside the gene matches: 11. The CDR3 DNA sequence: TGTGCCAGCAGGGCCGTCGGGGGGGGGTTGACCGGGGAGCTGTTTTTT. Its translation is CASRAVGGGLTGELFF.

This chain uses TRBV9 with TRBJ2-7; 7 bases align to TRBD1. The CDR3 is 14 amino acids. V trimming: 3 bases; J trimming: 4 bases; junction bases outside the gene matches: 7. Germline V gives CDR1 SGDLS, CDR2 YYNGEE. In DNA, the CDR3 is TGTGCCAGCAGCGGACCGGGACAGAGTTACGAGCAGTACTTC. Translating it yields CASSGPGQSYEQYF.

This clonotype was detected a few times. The V and J genes are TRBV20-1 and TRBJ2-7; the D call may be TRBD1 or TRBD2 (6 bases each). This CDR3 comprises 14 residues. Germline V gives CDR1 DFQATT, CDR2 SNEGSKA (reference sequence). Trimming took off 5 bases at V and 3 bases at J, with 17 bases between the two ends. DNA of the CDR3: TGCAGTGCTCTGGGGGGTGAGGGGGGCTACGAGCAGTACTTC. It is translated as CSALGGEGGYEQYF.

The sample holds a few counts of this clonotype. The chain links TRBV2 to TRBJ2-7, with a possible D match to TRBD1 (6 bases). This CDR3 has 18 residues. With 4 bases removed from V and 1 base from J, the gap between germline ends came to 23 bases. In germline, CDR1 is SNHLY, CDR2 FYNNEI. In DNA, the CDR3 is TGTGCCAGCAGTGCTAGGCCTTTTGCTTCAGGGGAATCCTACGAGCAGTACTTC. Translating gives CASSARPFASGESYEQYF.

The chain is built from TRBV10-2 and TRBJ1-3, with TRBD1 matching over 8 bases. This CDR3 comprises 15 residues. Germline V gene sequence: CDR1 WSHSY, CDR2 SAAADI. With 8 bases clipped from V and 2 bases from J, the junction kept 8 bases outside the gene matches. The CDR3 sequence is CASSRQGHTGNTIYF. The CDR3 DNA reads as TGCGCCAGCTCTCGACAGGGGCACACTGGAAACACCATATATTTT.

This clonotype was seen more than once but under ten times. The chain combines TRBV6-5 with TRBJ2-7; tentatively, D is TRBD1 (5 bases). This CDR3 comprises 16 residues. The germline V and J ends were trimmed by 4 bases and 2 bases, with 18 bases remaining between them. Germline V lookup: CDR1 MNHEY, CDR2 SVGAGI. The CDR3: CASSLSSRAATYEQYF. CDR3 nucleotides: TGTGCCAGCAGTTTAAGCAGCAGGGCGGCGACCTACGAGCAGTACTTC.

This clonotype occurred a few times. The chain joins TRBV6-1 to TRBJ2-3; possibly TRBD2 for D (5 bases). Germline-derived CDR1 and CDR2 are MNHNS and SASEGT. The CDR3 is made up of 15 amino acids. V was clipped by 7 bases and J by 0 bases, with 14 bases between them. The chain's CDR3 is CASMEQWTSTDTQYF. The CDR3 coding sequence is TGTGCCAGCATGGAGCAGTGGACTAGCACAGATACGCAGTATTTT.

The chain combines TRBV7-2 with TRBJ1-2; 11 bases fit TRBD1. The CDR3 loop spans 14 amino acids. Germline lookup yields CDR1 SGHTA and CDR2 FQGNSA. The J segment lost 8 bases and the V segment lost 4 bases, leaving 6 bases of the junction unmatched. This chain's CDR3 is CASSSMWTGGGYTF. In DNA, the CDR3 is TGTGCCAGCAGCTCAATGTGGACAGGGGGCGGCTACACCTTC.